A selection of T cell receptor beta chains follows, all from one sample in a study of T cell repertoires in cytomegalovirus infection. A single record per CDR3 protein comes from TCRdb applying MiXCR to the reads. The sample consists of about 920,000 distinct CDR3 sequences, approximately 31% of them appearing once. No antigen has been assigned to these receptors. Sequencing used cultured CD8+ T cells from PBMCs, obtained from culture after CMV antigen stimulation. The receptors stem from a human donor in good health (CMV status not recorded). Some clones in this sample may be carry-over from other donors' samples. Both conserved end residues are part of each CDR3. D genes are given only for firm matches. Expanded clones are given a class, and other clones once, few, many or no size at all.

v_call: TRBV19
d_call: .
j_call: TRBJ1-1
clone_size: few
cdr3_nt: TGTGCCAGTAGGAACTCCGGCGGCACTGAAGCTTTCTTT
cdr3_aa: CASRNSGGTEAFF

v_call: TRBV19
d_call: .
j_call: TRBJ1-2
clone_size: .
cdr3_nt: TGTGCCAGTAGTGCCTCCGGGACCGACAACTATGGCTACACCTTC
cdr3_aa: CASSASGTDNYGYTF

v_call: TRBV27
d_call: .
j_call: TRBJ2-1
clone_size: .
cdr3_nt: TGTGCCAGCAGTTTGAGGCAGAACGCCTACAATGAGCAGTTCTTC
cdr3_aa: CASSLRQNAYNEQFF

v_call: TRBV4-1
d_call: .
j_call: TRBJ1-1
clone_size: .
cdr3_nt: TGCGCCAGCAGCCAAACTGCAGACGGGGGCACTGAAGCTTTCTTT
cdr3_aa: CASSQTADGGTEAFF

v_call: TRBV27
d_call: .
j_call: TRBJ2-3
clone_size: few
cdr3_nt: TGTGCCAGCAGTCCCTTCTTCGGTGGAGATACGCAGTATTTT
cdr3_aa: CASSPFFGGDTQYF

v_call: TRBV15
d_call: .
j_call: TRBJ2-5
clone_size: .
cdr3_nt: TGTGCCACCAGCAGAGGTTTAACAGGGCGTCCAGAGACCCAGTACTTC
cdr3_aa: CATSRGLTGRPETQYF

v_call: TRBV7-9
d_call: .
j_call: TRBJ2-4
clone_size: few
cdr3_nt: TGTGCCAGCAGCTGGGGGACGGACAAAAACATTCAGTACTTC
cdr3_aa: CASSWGTDKNIQYF

v_call: TRBV7-6
d_call: .
j_call: TRBJ2-5
clone_size: few
cdr3_nt: TGTGCCAGCAGCACTAGATTGGGCGGGATTGGACAAGAGACCCAGTACTTC
cdr3_aa: CASSTRLGGIGQETQYF

v_call: TRBV13
d_call: .
j_call: TRBJ2-6
clone_size: .
cdr3_nt: TGTGCCAGCAGCTTTACGACTGGGGGTGTCTCTGGGGCCAACGTCCTGACTTTC
cdr3_aa: CASSFTTGGVSGANVLTF

v_call: TRBV7-6
d_call: .
j_call: TRBJ1-1
clone_size: once
cdr3_nt: TGTGCCAGCAGCTTAGGGCCCGACAGGATAATCACTGAAGCTTTCTTT
cdr3_aa: CASSLGPDRIITEAFF

v_call: TRBV2
d_call: .
j_call: TRBJ2-1
clone_size: .
cdr3_nt: TGTGCCAGCACTTCACGGGGGGAGGACAGTTACAATGAGCAGTTCTTC
cdr3_aa: CASTSRGEDSYNEQFF

v_call: TRBV19
d_call: .
j_call: TRBJ1-1
clone_size: .
cdr3_nt: TGTGCCAGTACCCATCCCGGGACAACGAACACTGAAGCTTTCTTT
cdr3_aa: CASTHPGTTNTEAFF

v_call: TRBV7-8
d_call: .
j_call: TRBJ2-7
clone_size: many
cdr3_nt: TGTGCCAGCAGCTTAGGGACCGGAGTTCTCTACGAGCAGTACTTC
cdr3_aa: CASSLGTGVLYEQYF

v_call: TRBV20-1
d_call: .
j_call: TRBJ1-3
clone_size: .
cdr3_nt: TGCAGTGCGGAATCGGGACGGAACTCTGGAAACACCATATATTTT
cdr3_aa: CSAESGRNSGNTIYF

v_call: TRBV20-1
d_call: .
j_call: TRBJ1-2
clone_size: .
cdr3_nt: TGCAGTGTGGACTATGGCTACACCTTC
cdr3_aa: CSVDYGYTF

v_call: TRBV15
d_call: .
j_call: TRBJ1-4
clone_size: .
cdr3_nt: TGTGCCACCAGCAGTTCGGGGTATGGCGATGAAAAACTGTTTTTT
cdr3_aa: CATSSSGYGDEKLFF

v_call: TRBV4-2
d_call: .
j_call: TRBJ2-6
clone_size: .
cdr3_nt: TGTGCCAGCAGCCATCCAGGGTTCTCTGGGGCCAACGTCCTGACTTTC
cdr3_aa: CASSHPGFSGANVLTF

v_call: TRBV12-5
d_call: TRBD1
j_call: TRBJ2-7
clone_size: few
cdr3_nt: TGTGCTAGTGGTTTTGGGACAGACTACGAGCAGTACTTC
cdr3_aa: CASGFGTDYEQYF

v_call: TRBV7-2
d_call: .
j_call: TRBJ1-5
clone_size: many
cdr3_nt: TGTGCCAGCAGCTTAAACGGACAGTATAGCAATCAGCCCCAGCATTTT
cdr3_aa: CASSLNGQYSNQPQHF

v_call: TRBV7-6
d_call: TRBD1
j_call: TRBJ2-1
clone_size: few
cdr3_nt: TGTGCCAGCAGCCCACGGCGACAGGGTACGACTCGAGTTCACAATGAGCAGTTCTTC
cdr3_aa: CASSPRRQGTTRVHNEQFF

v_call: TRBV7-9
d_call: TRBD1
j_call: TRBJ2-3
clone_size: .
cdr3_nt: TGTGCCAGCAGCCGACAGGGGTTCACAGATACGCAGTATTTT
cdr3_aa: CASSRQGFTDTQYF

v_call: TRBV7-4
d_call: .
j_call: TRBJ2-1
clone_size: .
cdr3_nt: TGTGCCAGCAGTCCGCTCCATGAGCAGTTCTTC
cdr3_aa: CASSPLHEQFF

v_call: TRBV7-2
d_call: TRBD1
j_call: TRBJ2-3
clone_size: many
cdr3_nt: TGTGCCAGCAGCCCGGGACAGGACCCTGATACGCAGTATTTT
cdr3_aa: CASSPGQDPDTQYF

v_call: TRBV29-1
d_call: .
j_call: TRBJ2-6
clone_size: .
cdr3_nt: TGCAGCGTAGCAGTAGTGGGGCCCTCTGGGGCCAACGTCCTGACTTTC
cdr3_aa: CSVAVVGPSGANVLTF

v_call: TRBV5-1
d_call: .
j_call: TRBJ1-1
clone_size: .
cdr3_nt: TGCGCCAGCAGCTGGGCCCTCCGGACATCCAACACTGAAGCTTTCTTT
cdr3_aa: CASSWALRTSNTEAFF

v_call: TRBV7-6
d_call: .
j_call: TRBJ2-1
clone_size: many
cdr3_nt: TGTGCCAGCAGCTTAGAGGGGGGCAGGGGGAGTGTCGAGCAGTTCTTC
cdr3_aa: CASSLEGGRGSVEQFF

v_call: TRBV6-1
d_call: .
j_call: TRBJ2-7
clone_size: many
cdr3_nt: TGTGCCACAGATGGCGGATCCTACGAGCAGTACTTC
cdr3_aa: CATDGGSYEQYF

v_call: TRBV6-6
d_call: .
j_call: TRBJ2-1
clone_size: few
cdr3_nt: TGTGCCAGCGATGACAGGCTGGCTGAGCAGTTCTTC
cdr3_aa: CASDDRLAEQFF

v_call: TRBV12-3/TRBV12-4
d_call: .
j_call: TRBJ1-5
clone_size: many
cdr3_nt: TGTGCCAGCAACCTGTGGGGTCGCAATCAGCCCCAGCATTTT
cdr3_aa: CASNLWGRNQPQHF

v_call: TRBV6-2/TRBV6-3
d_call: .
j_call: TRBJ1-2
clone_size: once
cdr3_nt: TGTGCCAGCAGTTACTCGTGGCAGGGAAATGGCTACACCTTC
cdr3_aa: CASSYSWQGNGYTF

v_call: TRBV28
d_call: .
j_call: TRBJ2-1
clone_size: .
cdr3_nt: TGTGCCAGCAGTTTAATCGGGAGCTCCTACAATGAGCAGTTCTTC
cdr3_aa: CASSLIGSSYNEQFF

v_call: TRBV7-8
d_call: TRBD1
j_call: TRBJ1-1
clone_size: many
cdr3_nt: TGTGCCAGCAACCCGGGACAGGGTTACGGGAACACTGAAGCTTTCTTT
cdr3_aa: CASNPGQGYGNTEAFF

v_call: TRBV13
d_call: TRBD1
j_call: TRBJ2-7
clone_size: .
cdr3_nt: TGTGCCAGCAGCTTAGGTCTCCCCCCCCCCGGGACAGCCTACGAGCAGTACTTC
cdr3_aa: CASSLGLPPPGTAYEQYF

v_call: TRBV15
d_call: TRBD2
j_call: TRBJ2-1
clone_size: .
cdr3_nt: TGTGCCACCAGCATCCAAGGCGGCGGGGGCTCCTACAATGAGCAGTTCTTC
cdr3_aa: CATSIQGGGGSYNEQFF

v_call: TRBV6-5
d_call: .
j_call: TRBJ2-3
clone_size: few
cdr3_nt: TGTGCCAGCAGTTACGGGACGGGGGGCGATACGCAGTATTTT
cdr3_aa: CASSYGTGGDTQYF

v_call: TRBV19
d_call: TRBD2
j_call: TRBJ2-1
clone_size: many
cdr3_nt: TGTGCCAGTACAATCGGGGGGGAGGGCAATGAGCAGTTCTTC
cdr3_aa: CASTIGGEGNEQFF

v_call: TRBV7-2
d_call: TRBD2
j_call: TRBJ2-1
clone_size: few
cdr3_nt: TGTGCCAGCCTCGGGAGCGGGGGGGTTTACAATGAGCAGTTCTTC
cdr3_aa: CASLGSGGVYNEQFF

v_call: TRBV19
d_call: TRBD1
j_call: TRBJ1-1
clone_size: few
cdr3_nt: TGTGCCAGCGAGGGACAGTTGGACACTGAAGCTTTCTTT
cdr3_aa: CASEGQLDTEAFF

v_call: TRBV3-1
d_call: .
j_call: TRBJ1-5
clone_size: .
cdr3_nt: TGTGCCAGCAGCCAGTACCGGGACGGTAATCAGCCCCAGCATTTT
cdr3_aa: CASSQYRDGNQPQHF

v_call: TRBV23-1
d_call: .
j_call: TRBJ2-1
clone_size: .
cdr3_nt: TGCGCCAGCCCCGGGGGGCGGACGGGCAATGAGCAGTTCTTC
cdr3_aa: CASPGGRTGNEQFF

v_call: TRBV7-8
d_call: TRBD1
j_call: TRBJ1-1
clone_size: few
cdr3_nt: TGTGCCAGCAGCTCGACAGGGGTTACTTGGAACACTGAAGCTTTCTTT
cdr3_aa: CASSSTGVTWNTEAFF

v_call: TRBV5-6
d_call: .
j_call: TRBJ2-1
clone_size: .
cdr3_nt: TGTGCCAGCACCCCGAGGGGGGGAATCTTATACAATGAGCAGTTCTTC
cdr3_aa: CASTPRGGILYNEQFF

v_call: TRBV20-1
d_call: .
j_call: TRBJ1-2
clone_size: few
cdr3_nt: TGCAGTGCTAGAGCATCTTATGGCTACACCTTC
cdr3_aa: CSARASYGYTF

v_call: TRBV7-8
d_call: TRBD2
j_call: TRBJ2-1
clone_size: many
cdr3_nt: TGTGCCAGCAGCTTAGTAGCGGGGCCGAACAATGAGCAGTTCTTC
cdr3_aa: CASSLVAGPNNEQFF

v_call: TRBV19
d_call: TRBD2
j_call: TRBJ2-1
clone_size: few
cdr3_nt: TGTGCCAGTAGTGATCAGGGAGGGAATGAGCAGTTCTTC
cdr3_aa: CASSDQGGNEQFF

v_call: TRBV5-1
d_call: TRBD2
j_call: TRBJ2-2
clone_size: .
cdr3_nt: TGCGCCAGCAGCGGCGGGACTAGTGTGGCCGGGGAGCTGTTTTTT
cdr3_aa: CASSGGTSVAGELFF

v_call: TRBV5-1
d_call: .
j_call: TRBJ2-3
clone_size: .
cdr3_nt: TGCGCCAGCCTGGACAGAGGCACAGATACGCAGTATTTT
cdr3_aa: CASLDRGTDTQYF

v_call: TRBV27
d_call: .
j_call: TRBJ1-1
clone_size: .
cdr3_nt: TGTGCCAGCGGACAAGGTTCCCTGAACACTGAAGCTTTCTTT
cdr3_aa: CASGQGSLNTEAFF

v_call: TRBV6-6
d_call: .
j_call: TRBJ1-1
clone_size: .
cdr3_nt: TGTGCCAGCAGTTACGTGCGGGAGACTGAAGCTTTCTTT
cdr3_aa: CASSYVRETEAFF

v_call: TRBV7-9
d_call: .
j_call: TRBJ1-1
clone_size: .
cdr3_nt: TGTGCCACCTCCCCGGACAGACTTGAAGCTTTCTTT
cdr3_aa: CATSPDRLEAFF

v_call: TRBV6-5
d_call: .
j_call: TRBJ2-4
clone_size: few
cdr3_nt: TGTGCCAGCAGAACCGGACTGGAACACATTCAGTACTTC
cdr3_aa: CASRTGLEHIQYF

v_call: TRBV28
d_call: .
j_call: TRBJ2-3
clone_size: .
cdr3_nt: TGTGCCAGCAGTTTATACCTTGGAGGCACAGATACGCAGTATTTT
cdr3_aa: CASSLYLGGTDTQYF

v_call: TRBV24-1
d_call: .
j_call: TRBJ2-5
clone_size: .
cdr3_nt: TGTGCCACCAGTGATTTTAGACACCTCCAAGAGACCCAGTACTTC
cdr3_aa: CATSDFRHLQETQYF

v_call: TRBV12-3/TRBV12-4
d_call: .
j_call: TRBJ1-1
clone_size: few
cdr3_nt: TGTGCCAGCATGTGGACGGTGAACACTGAAGCTTTCTTT
cdr3_aa: CASMWTVNTEAFF